The 2 T cell receptor beta chains reported below all come from one sample, sequenced in a study of early T cells in non-severe SARS-CoV-2 infection. Each CDR3 protein is one row after TCRdb ran MiXCR on the 5' RACE reads. In the table there are 55,000 to 65,000 distinct CDR3 sequences, around 12% of which are singletons. The sequences come from whole blood, collected at baseline. The receptors were sampled from an adult who was a healthcare worker with PCR-confirmed SARS-CoV-2 infection or an uninfected control (not recorded which).

This chain links TRBV5-1 with TRBJ2-1, with 9 bases aligning to TRBD1. V was clipped by 4 bases and J by 7 bases; unmatched bases: 9. This CDR3 has 15 residues. Germline values: CDR1 SGHRS, CDR2 YFSETQ. The CDR3, as DNA: TGCGCCAGCAGCCCTGGGACAGGGCCGGGGAATGAGCAGTTCTTC. This translates into CASSPGTGPGNEQFF. Together with reference TRBV5-1 and TRBJ2-1, the CDR3 gives the full variable domain: KAGVTQTPRYLIKTRGQQVTLSCSPISGHRSVSWYQQTPGQGLQFLFEYFSETQRNKGNFPGRFSGRQFSNSRSEMNVSTLELGDSALYLCASSPGTGPGNEQFFGPGTRLTVL.

This clonotype has just a few counts. This chain joins TRBV5-1 and TRBJ2-7; TRBD2 agrees at 9 bases. This CDR3 has 13 residues. V lost 1 base and J lost 6; bases outside the gene matches: 2. Per the germline V gene, CDR1 is SGHRS and CDR2 is YFSETQ. CDR3 protein: CASSLQAGGEQYF. DNA for the CDR3: TGCGCCAGCAGCTTGCAAGCGGGAGGCGAGCAGTACTTC.